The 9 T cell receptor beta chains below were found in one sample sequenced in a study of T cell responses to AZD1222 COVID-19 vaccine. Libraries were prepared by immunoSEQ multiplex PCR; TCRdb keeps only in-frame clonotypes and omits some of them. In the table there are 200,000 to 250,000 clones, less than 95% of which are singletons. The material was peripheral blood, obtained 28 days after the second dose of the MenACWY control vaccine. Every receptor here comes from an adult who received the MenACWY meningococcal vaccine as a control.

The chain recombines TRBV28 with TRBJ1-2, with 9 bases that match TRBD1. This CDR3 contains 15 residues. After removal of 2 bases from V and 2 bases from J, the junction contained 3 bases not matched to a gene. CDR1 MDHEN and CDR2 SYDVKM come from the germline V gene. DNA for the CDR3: TGTGCCAGCAGTTTACGGGGACAGGGAAACTATGGCTACACCTTC. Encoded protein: CASSLRGQGNYGYTF.

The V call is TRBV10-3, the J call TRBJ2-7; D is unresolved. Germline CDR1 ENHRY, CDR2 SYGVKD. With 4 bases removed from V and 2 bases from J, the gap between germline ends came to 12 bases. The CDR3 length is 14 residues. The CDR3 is CAISVSGSAYEQYF. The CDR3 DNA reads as TGTGCCATCAGTGTCTCGGGCAGCGCCTACGAGCAGTACTTC.

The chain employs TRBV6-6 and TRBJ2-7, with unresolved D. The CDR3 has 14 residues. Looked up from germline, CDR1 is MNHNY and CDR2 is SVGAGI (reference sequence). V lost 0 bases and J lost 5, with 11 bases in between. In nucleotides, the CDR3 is TGTGCCAGCAGTTACTCGGAGACTTCCCACGAGCAGTACTTC. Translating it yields CASSYSETSHEQYF.

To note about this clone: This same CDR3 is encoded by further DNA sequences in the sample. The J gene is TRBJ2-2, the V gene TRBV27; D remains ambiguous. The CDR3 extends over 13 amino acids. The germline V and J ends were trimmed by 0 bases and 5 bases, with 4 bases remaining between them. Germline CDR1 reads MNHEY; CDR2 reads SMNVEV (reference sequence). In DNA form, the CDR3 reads TGTGCCAGCAGTTTATCGAGGACCGGGGAGCTGTTTTTT. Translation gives CASSLSRTGELFF.

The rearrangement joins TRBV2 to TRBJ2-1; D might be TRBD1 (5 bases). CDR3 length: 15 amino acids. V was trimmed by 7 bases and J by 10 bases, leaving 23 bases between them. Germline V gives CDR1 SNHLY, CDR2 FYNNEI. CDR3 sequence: CASTERQGEVSEQFF. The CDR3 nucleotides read TGTGCCAGCACCGAGAGGCAGGGCGAAGTTTCCGAGCAGTTCTTC.

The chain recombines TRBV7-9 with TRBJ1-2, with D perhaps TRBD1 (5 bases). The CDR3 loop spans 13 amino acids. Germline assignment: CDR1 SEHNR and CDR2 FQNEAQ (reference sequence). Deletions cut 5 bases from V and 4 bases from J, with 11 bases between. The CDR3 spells CASSEQGIYGYTF. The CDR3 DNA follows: TGTGCCAGCAGCGAGCAGGGTATCTATGGCTACACCTTC.

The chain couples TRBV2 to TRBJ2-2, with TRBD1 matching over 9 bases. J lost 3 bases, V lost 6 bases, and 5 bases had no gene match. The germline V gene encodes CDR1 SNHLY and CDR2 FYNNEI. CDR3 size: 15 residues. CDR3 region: CASSIQGADTGELFF. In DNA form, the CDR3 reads TGTGCCAGCAGCATACAGGGGGCTGACACCGGGGAGCTGTTTTTT.

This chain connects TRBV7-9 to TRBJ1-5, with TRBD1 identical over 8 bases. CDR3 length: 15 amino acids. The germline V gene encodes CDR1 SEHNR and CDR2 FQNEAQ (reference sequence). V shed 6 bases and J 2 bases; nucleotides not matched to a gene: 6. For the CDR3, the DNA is TGTGCCAGCAGTACAGGGGGAGCGGGCAATCAGCCCCAGCATTTT. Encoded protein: CASSTGGAGNQPQHF.

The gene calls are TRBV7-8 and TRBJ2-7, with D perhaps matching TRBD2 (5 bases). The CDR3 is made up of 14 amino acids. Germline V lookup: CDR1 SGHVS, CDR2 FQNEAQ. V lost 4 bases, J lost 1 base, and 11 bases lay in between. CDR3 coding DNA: TGTGCCAGCAGCTCCCGAGGGCGGTCCTACGAGCAGTACTTC. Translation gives CASSSRGRSYEQYF.